This TCR beta chain was documented in a study of identical twins. Overall study results and limits: Alpha sequences out of frame and shared by twins had excess low generation probability. Analyses of zero insertions could be partly confounded by invariant MAIT and iNKT cells.

This clonotype was counted between two and nine times. The target antigen is unknown. V lost 5 bases to trimming and J lost 0 bases, with 8 bases between them. CDR1 and CDR2 from the germline V gene are MNHEY and SMNVEV (reference sequence). This CDR3 region has 13 residues. TCRdb used MiXCR to reprocess the 5' RACE reads, holding one entry per CDR3 protein. The repertoire consists of 1,800,000 or so distinct CDR3 sequences, with 32% occurring once and the leading ten covering around 0.25%. The chain couples TRBV27 to TRBJ2-7, with D hard to call. Input material: cord blood. The TCR comes from a newborn girl in good health. CDR3 in DNA: TGTGCCAGCAGTAAACCCTTCTCCTACGAGCAGTACTTC. This translates into CASSKPFSYEQYF.